This TCR beta chain was documented in a study of blood T cell repertoires in COVID-19. In the study overall: The United States, Italy and Spain supplied acute and convalescent COVID-19 samples.

The study recruited people aged 18 to 89 years across some 23 US areas. Researchers sorted participants into cohorts using their self-reported clinical history. Per the germline V gene, CDR1 is KGHDR and CDR2 is SFDVKD. The V gene end was trimmed by 0 bases and the J gene end by 5 bases; junction bases not matched to a gene: 4. CDR3 length: 15 residues. Method: immunoSEQ multiplex PCR; TCRdb's copy keeps in-frame clones and lacks some. This sample has about 160,000 clones, with about 83% found just once. Sequenced material: PBMCs or T cells enriched from blood (not recorded which). The rearrangement uses TRBV24-1 and TRBJ2-5; TRBD1 matches at 8 bases. The TCR originated in a woman aged 45 to 65 in a cohort exposed to, infected with or recovered from COVID-19 (not recorded which). The CDR3 loop is CATSDLGTGRETQYF. CDR3 DNA: TGTGCCACCAGTGATTTGGGGACAGGAAGGGAGACCCAGTACTTC.